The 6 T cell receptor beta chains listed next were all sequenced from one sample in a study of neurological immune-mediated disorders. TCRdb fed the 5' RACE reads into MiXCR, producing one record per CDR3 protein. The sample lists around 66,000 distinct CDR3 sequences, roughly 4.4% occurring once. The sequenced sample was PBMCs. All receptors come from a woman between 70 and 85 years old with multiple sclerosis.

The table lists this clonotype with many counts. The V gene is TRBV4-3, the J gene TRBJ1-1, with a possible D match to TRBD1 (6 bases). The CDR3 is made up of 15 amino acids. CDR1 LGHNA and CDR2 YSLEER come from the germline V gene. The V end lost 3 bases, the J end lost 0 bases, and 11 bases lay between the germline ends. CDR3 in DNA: TGCGCCAGCAGCCAGGGGGACACCTTGAACACTGAAGCTTTCTTT. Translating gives CASSQGDTLNTEAFF.

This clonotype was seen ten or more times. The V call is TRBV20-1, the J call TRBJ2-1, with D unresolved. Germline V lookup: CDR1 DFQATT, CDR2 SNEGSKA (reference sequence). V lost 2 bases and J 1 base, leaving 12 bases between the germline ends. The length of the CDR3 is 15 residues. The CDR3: CSARLILGSYNEQFF. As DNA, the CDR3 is TGCAGTGCTAGACTCATCTTGGGGTCCTACAATGAGCAGTTCTTC.

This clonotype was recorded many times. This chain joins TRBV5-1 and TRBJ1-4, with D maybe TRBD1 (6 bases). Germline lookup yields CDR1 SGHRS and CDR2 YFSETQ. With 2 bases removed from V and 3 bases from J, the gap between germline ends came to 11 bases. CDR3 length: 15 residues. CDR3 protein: CASSLSQGPNEKLFF. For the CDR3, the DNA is TGCGCCAGCAGCTTATCACAGGGACCTAATGAAAAACTGTTTTTT.

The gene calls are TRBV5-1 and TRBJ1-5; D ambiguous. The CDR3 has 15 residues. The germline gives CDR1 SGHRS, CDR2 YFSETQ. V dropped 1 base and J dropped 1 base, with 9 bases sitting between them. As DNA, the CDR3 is TGCGCCAGCAGCTTGACGGGGATGAGCAATCAGCCCCAGCATTTT. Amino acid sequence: CASSLTGMSNQPQHF.

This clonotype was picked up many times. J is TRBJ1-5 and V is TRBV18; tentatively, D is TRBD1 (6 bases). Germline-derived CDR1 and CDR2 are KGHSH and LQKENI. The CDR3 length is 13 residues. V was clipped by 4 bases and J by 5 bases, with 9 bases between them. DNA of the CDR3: TGTGCCAGCTCACGGGACACCTATCAGCCCCAGCATTTT. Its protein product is CASSRDTYQPQHF.

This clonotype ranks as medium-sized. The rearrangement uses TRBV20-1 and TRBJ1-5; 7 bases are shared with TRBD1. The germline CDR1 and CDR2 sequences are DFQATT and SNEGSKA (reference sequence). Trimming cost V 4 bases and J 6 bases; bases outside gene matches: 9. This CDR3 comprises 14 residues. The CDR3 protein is CSAKEGGVGQPQHF. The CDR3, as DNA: TGCAGTGCTAAAGAAGGGGGCGTCGGTCAGCCCCAGCATTTT.